These 17 T cell receptor beta chains share one sample of origin, sequenced in a study of OX40 agonist ivuxolimab in advanced cancers. Repertoires were generated with immunoSEQ multiplex PCR, while TCRdb's copy carries only in-frame clones and drops some. The table has tens of thousands of clones, 88% seen once. Sequenced here: CD4+ or CD8+ T cells sorted from blood, sampled in a trial of the OX40 agonist ivuxolimab. The receptors were gathered from an adult with an advanced solid tumor such as melanoma, head and neck, liver or kidney cancer.

The V call is TRBV10-3, the J call TRBJ1-1; 7 bases line up with TRBD1. The V segment lost 2 bases and the J segment 6 bases; nucleotides outside the gene matches: 6. CDR3 length equals 14 residues. Germline V lookup: CDR1 ENHRY, CDR2 SYGVKD. This CDR3 is CAISERIDRAEAFF. The CDR3, as DNA: TGTGCCATCAGTGAGCGGATAGACAGGGCTGAAGCTTTCTTT.

V gene TRBV2 combines with J gene TRBJ2-7; tentatively, D is TRBD1 (5 bases). CDR1 SNHLY and CDR2 FYNNEI come from the germline V gene. The CDR3 is made up of 13 amino acids. Deletions cut 10 bases from V and 3 bases from J, with 16 bases between. CDR3 amino acids: CATAGYTYYEQYF. CDR3 bases: TGTGCCACTGCAGGGTACACCTACTACGAGCAGTACTTC.

This clone was recorded once. The rearrangement joins TRBV4-1 to TRBJ1-2; no firm D call. The CDR3 runs 15 residues. Germline V gives CDR1 MGHRA, CDR2 YSYEKL. Trimming took off 1 base at V and 0 bases at J, with 9 bases between the two ends. The CDR3 here is CASSQGAIANYGYTF. The CDR3 DNA reads as TGCGCCAGCAGCCAAGGCGCTATAGCTAACTATGGCTACACCTTC.

The rearrangement links TRBV29-1 to TRBJ1-2; 8 bases match TRBD1. Per germline, CDR1 SQVTM and CDR2 ANQGSEA. Trimming took 4 bases from V and 6 from J; bases not matched to a gene: 4. The CDR3 extends over 12 amino acids. CDR3 DNA sequence: TGCAGCGTTGGGACAGGGTATGATGGCTACACCTTC. Translated, it gives CSVGTGYDGYTF.

This rearrangement joins TRBV7-9 to TRBJ2-1, with a weak D call TRBD1 (6 bases). V dropped 8 bases and J dropped 2 bases, with 16 bases sitting between them. This CDR3 comprises 15 residues. CDR1 and CDR2 (germline): SEHNR, FQNEAQ (reference sequence). CDR3 sequence reads: CASDRTESPYNEQFF. CDR3 DNA: TGTGCCAGCGATCGGACAGAATCACCCTACAATGAGCAGTTCTTC.

The rearrangement joins TRBV7-2 to TRBJ1-2; unclear D gene. The CDR3 runs to 10 residues. Per germline, CDR1 SGHTA and CDR2 FQGNSA. V dropped 1 base and J dropped 12 bases, with 6 bases sitting between them. The CDR3 is CASSLDVNTF. CDR3 coding DNA: TGTGCCAGCAGCTTAGACGTGAACACCTTC.

This chain connects TRBV5-4 to TRBJ2-1; possible D gene TRBD2, 7 bases. The CDR3 has 14 amino acids. V was shortened by 2 bases and J by 10 bases, with 16 bases between the two germline ends. Per germline, CDR1 SGHNT and CDR2 YYREEE (reference sequence). CDR3 amino acids: CASSFFGAGAEQFF. CDR3 DNA: TGTGCCAGCAGCTTTTTTGGGGCGGGGGCCGAGCAGTTCTTC.

There are a few counts of this clone. The chain carries TRBV4-3 and TRBJ2-3; the match to TRBD2 covers 11 bases. CDR3 length: 19 amino acids. Trimming at V came to 0 bases and at J to 3 bases, leaving 11 bases not matched to a gene. CDR1 and CDR2 from the germline V gene are LGHNA and YSLEER. The CDR3 here is CASSQELVAGGARTDTQYF. The CDR3 bases are TGCGCCAGCAGCCAAGAGTTGGTAGCGGGGGGGGCGAGAACAGATACGCAGTATTTT.

V usage is TRBV11-3 and J usage is TRBJ2-2, with D perhaps matching TRBD2 (6 bases). Germline loops: CDR1 SGHNT, CDR2 YENEEA. The V end lost 6 bases, the J end lost 3 bases, and 14 bases lay between the germline ends. CDR3 length equals 15 residues. CDR3 in amino acids: CASSLGGRHTGELFF. The CDR3 bases are TGTGCCAGCAGTTTGGGGGGTCGTCACACCGGGGAGCTGTTTTTT.

The rearrangement uses TRBV4-1 and TRBJ2-6; 8 positions match TRBD1. Germline V gives CDR1 MGHRA, CDR2 YSYEKL. V lost 3 bases to trimming and J lost 0 bases; unmatched junction nucleotides: 10. The CDR3 spans 19 residues. CDR3 sequence reads: CASSHRGQGHTSGANVLTF. CDR3 coding DNA: TGCGCCAGCAGCCACCGCGGACAGGGCCACACCTCTGGGGCCAACGTCCTGACTTTC.

The rearrangement joins TRBV19 to TRBJ1-1; D ambiguous. CDR3 length: 14 residues. Looked up from germline, CDR1 is LNHDA and CDR2 is SQIVND (reference sequence). V gave up 6 bases and J gave up 7 bases, with 18 bases separating them. Here the CDR3 reads CASSIIRAAGEAFF. CDR3 nucleotides: TGTGCCAGTAGCATTATTCGGGCCGCGGGTGAAGCTTTCTTT.

The chain recombines TRBV18 with TRBJ1-1; D ambiguous. V was clipped by 1 base and J by 6 bases, with 18 bases between them. The CDR3 contains 16 residues. Germline V gene sequence: CDR1 KGHSH, CDR2 LQKENI. This CDR3 reads CASSPRHEGRESEAFF. The CDR3 bases are TGTGCCAGCTCACCACGGCACGAAGGGCGTGAATCTGAAGCTTTCTTT. The full variable domain, in which reference TRBV18 and TRBJ1-1 provide the parts outside the CDR3, is NAGVMQNPRHLVRRRGQEARLRCSPMKGHSHVYWYRQLPEEGLKFMVYLQKENIIDESGMPKERFSAEFPKEGPSILRIQQVVRGDSAAYFCASSPRHEGRESEAFFGQGTRLTVV.

The CDR3 nucleotides are TGTGCCAGCAGGAGAGACGGCGCGAACACCGGGGAGCTGTTTTTT. This gives the protein CASRRDGANTGELFF. The chain has TRBV6-5 and TRBJ2-2; D uncertain. The CDR3 spans 15 residues. V was cut by 6 bases and J by 0 bases, with 11 bases left in between. Per germline, CDR1 MNHEY and CDR2 SVGAGI.

The chain links TRBV4-2 to TRBJ1-3; D remains ambiguous. Germline V gene data show CDR1 as LGHNA and CDR2 as YNFKEQ. The CDR3 is 14 amino acids. The V and J ends lost 0 bases and 0 bases respectively, with 3 bases between them. CDR3 nucleotides: TGTGCCAGCAGCCAAGACTTCTCTGGAAACACCATATATTTT. As protein: CASSQDFSGNTIYF.

As DNA, the CDR3 is TGTGCCAGCAGCAAAGCGCGTCGACAGAGCAATCAGCCCCAGCATTTT. This sequence encodes CASSKARRQSNQPQHF. This rearrangement joins TRBV21-1 to TRBJ1-5; whether TRBD1, the table's D call, matches the DNA was not checked. TRBV21-1 is described as a pseudogene. The CDR3 runs 16 residues.

The chain joins TRBV5-8 to TRBJ1-1; D may be TRBD1 (5 bases). In germline, CDR1 is SGHTS, CDR2 YDEGEE. The V and J ends lost 3 bases and 7 bases respectively, with 16 bases between them. This CDR3 is 14 amino acids long. DNA of the CDR3: TGTGCCAGCAGCTCCAGAACGGGACGGTTTGAAGCTTTCTTT. This sequence encodes CASSSRTGRFEAFF.

This rearrangement joins TRBV5-6 to TRBJ1-4; tentative D call: TRBD1 (6 bases). The length of the CDR3 is 15 residues. The V end lost 1 base, the J end lost 6 bases, and 13 bases lay between the germline ends. CDR1 is SGHDT and CDR2 is YYEEEE in the germline V gene. The CDR3: CASSLRGSSDEKLFF. The DNA of the CDR3 is TGTGCCAGCAGCTTGAGGGGGTCCTCAGATGAAAAACTGTTTTTT.